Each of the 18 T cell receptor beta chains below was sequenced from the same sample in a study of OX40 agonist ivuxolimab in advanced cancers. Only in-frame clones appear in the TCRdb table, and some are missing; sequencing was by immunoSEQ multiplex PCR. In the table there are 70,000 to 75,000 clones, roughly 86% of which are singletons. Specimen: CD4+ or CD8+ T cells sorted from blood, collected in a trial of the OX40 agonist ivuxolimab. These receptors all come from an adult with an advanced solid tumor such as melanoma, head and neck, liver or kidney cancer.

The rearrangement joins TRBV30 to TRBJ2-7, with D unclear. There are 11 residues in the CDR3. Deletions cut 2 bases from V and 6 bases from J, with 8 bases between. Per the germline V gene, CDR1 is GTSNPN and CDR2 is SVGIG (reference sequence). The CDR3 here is CAWSTRTEQYF. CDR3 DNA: TGTGCCTGGAGTACGAGGACCGAGCAGTACTTC. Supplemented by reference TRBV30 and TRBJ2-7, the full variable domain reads SQTIHQWPATLVQPVGSPLSLECTVEGTSNPNLYWYRQAAGRGLQLLFYSVGIGQISSEVPQNLSASRPQDRQFILSSKKLLLSDSGFYLCAWSTRTEQYFGPGTRLTVT.

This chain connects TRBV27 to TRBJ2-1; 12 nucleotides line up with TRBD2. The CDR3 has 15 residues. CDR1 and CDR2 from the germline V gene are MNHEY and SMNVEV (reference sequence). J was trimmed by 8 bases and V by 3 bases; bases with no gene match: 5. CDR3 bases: TGTGCCAGCAGTTTGACTAGCGGGAGTGTCGATGAGCAGTTCTTC. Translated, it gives CASSLTSGSVDEQFF.

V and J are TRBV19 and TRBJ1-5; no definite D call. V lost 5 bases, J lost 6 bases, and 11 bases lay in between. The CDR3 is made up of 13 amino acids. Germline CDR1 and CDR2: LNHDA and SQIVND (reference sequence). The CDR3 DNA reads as TGTGCCAGTAGTCCGAGGGTAGGTCAGCCCCAGCATTTT. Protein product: CASSPRVGQPQHF.

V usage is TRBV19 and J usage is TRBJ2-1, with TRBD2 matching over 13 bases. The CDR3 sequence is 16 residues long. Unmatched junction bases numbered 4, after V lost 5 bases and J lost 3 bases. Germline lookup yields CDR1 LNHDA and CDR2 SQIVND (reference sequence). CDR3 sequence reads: CASSARLAGGYNEQFF. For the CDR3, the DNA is TGTGCCAGTAGTGCCCGACTAGCGGGGGGCTACAATGAGCAGTTCTTC.

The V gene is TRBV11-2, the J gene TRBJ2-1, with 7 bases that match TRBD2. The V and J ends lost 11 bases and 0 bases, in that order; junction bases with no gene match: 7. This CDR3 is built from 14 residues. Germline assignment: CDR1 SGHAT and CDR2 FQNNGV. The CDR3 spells CAGRGGSSYNEQFF. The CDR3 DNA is TGTGCCGGGAGGGGCGGGAGCTCCTACAATGAGCAGTTCTTC.

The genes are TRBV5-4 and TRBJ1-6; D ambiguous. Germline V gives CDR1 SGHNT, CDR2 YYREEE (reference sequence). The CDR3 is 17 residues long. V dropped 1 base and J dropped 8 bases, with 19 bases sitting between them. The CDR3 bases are TGTGCCAGCAGCTTGTTCTCTGGCGGCAGACTTGATTCACCCCTCCACTTT. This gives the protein CASSLFSGGRLDSPLHF. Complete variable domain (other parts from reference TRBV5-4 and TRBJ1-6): ETGVTQSPTHLIKTRGQQVTLRCSSQSGHNTVSWYQQALGQGPQFIFQYYREEENGRGNFPPRFSGLQFPNYSSELNVNALELDDSALYLCASSLFSGGRLDSPLHFGNGTRLTVT.

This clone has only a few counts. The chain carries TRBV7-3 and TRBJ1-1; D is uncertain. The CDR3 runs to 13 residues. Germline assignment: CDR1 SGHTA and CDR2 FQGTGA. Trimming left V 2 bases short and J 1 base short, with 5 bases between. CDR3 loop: CASSLEANTEAFF. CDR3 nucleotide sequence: TGTGCCAGCAGCTTAGAGGCGAACACTGAAGCTTTCTTT.

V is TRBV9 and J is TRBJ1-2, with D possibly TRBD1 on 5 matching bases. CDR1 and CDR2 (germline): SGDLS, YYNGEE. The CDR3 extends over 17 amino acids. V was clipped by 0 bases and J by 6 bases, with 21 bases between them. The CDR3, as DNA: TGTGCCAGCAGCGTAGGCCCATTTTTAAACAGGTTCGATGGCTACACCTTC. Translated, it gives CASSVGPFLNRFDGYTF.

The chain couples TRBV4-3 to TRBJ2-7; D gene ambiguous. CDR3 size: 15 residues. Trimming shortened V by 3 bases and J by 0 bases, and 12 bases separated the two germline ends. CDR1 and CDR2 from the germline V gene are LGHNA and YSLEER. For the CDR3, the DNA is TGCGCCAGCAGCCAGGGGTCGGACGGCTCCTACGAGCAGTACTTC. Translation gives CASSQGSDGSYEQYF.

CDR3 protein: CASGRRREYNEQFF. DNA for the CDR3: TGCGCCAGCGGACGGAGGCGGGAGTACAATGAGCAGTTCTTC. V usage is TRBV4-1 and J usage is TRBJ2-1; 7 positions agree with TRBD2. CDR3 length equals 14 residues. J gave up 4 bases and V 8 bases, and 8 bases lay outside the gene matches. CDR1 MGHRA and CDR2 YSYEKL come from the germline V gene.

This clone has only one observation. In DNA form, the CDR3 reads TGTGCCAGCAGCTTTGGGGGGAAACGGGGCAATCAGCCCCAGCATTTT. As protein: CASSFGGKRGNQPQHF. The chain uses TRBV5-6 and TRBJ1-5, with D perhaps TRBD1 (5 bases). The length of the CDR3 is 16 residues. Germline CDR1 reads SGHDT; CDR2 reads YYEEEE. The V and J ends lost 2 bases and 2 bases respectively, with 14 bases between them.

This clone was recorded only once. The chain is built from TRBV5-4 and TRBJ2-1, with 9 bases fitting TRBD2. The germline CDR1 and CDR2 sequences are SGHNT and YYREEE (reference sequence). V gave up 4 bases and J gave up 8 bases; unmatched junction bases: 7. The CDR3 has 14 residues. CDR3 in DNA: TGTGCCAGCAGCACAGGGACTAGCAAAGATGAGCAGTTCTTC. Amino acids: CASSTGTSKDEQFF.

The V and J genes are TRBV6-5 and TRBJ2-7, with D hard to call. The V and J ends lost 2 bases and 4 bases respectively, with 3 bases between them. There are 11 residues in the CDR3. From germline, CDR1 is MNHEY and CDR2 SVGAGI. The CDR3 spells CASSYRYEQYF. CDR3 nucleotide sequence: TGTGCCAGCAGTTACCGATACGAGCAGTACTTC.

CDR3 nucleotide sequence: TGTGCCAGCAGCTTGAAGGGGAATGAAAAACTGTTTTTT. It is translated as CASSLKGNEKLFF. The chain is built from TRBV5-4 and TRBJ1-4, with TRBD1 as a possible D gene (5 bases). The V end was cut by 1 base, the J end by 5 bases, with 6 bases between. This CDR3 is built from 13 residues. Germline V CDR1 and CDR2: SGHNT, YYREEE (reference sequence).

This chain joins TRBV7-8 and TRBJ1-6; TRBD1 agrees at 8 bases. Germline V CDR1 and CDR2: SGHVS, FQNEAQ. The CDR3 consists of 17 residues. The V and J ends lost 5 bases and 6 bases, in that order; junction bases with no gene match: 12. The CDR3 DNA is TGTGCCAGCAGCCCCAGGGGCGGACAGGGAACTAATTCACCCCTCCACTTT. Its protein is CASSPRGGQGTNSPLHF.

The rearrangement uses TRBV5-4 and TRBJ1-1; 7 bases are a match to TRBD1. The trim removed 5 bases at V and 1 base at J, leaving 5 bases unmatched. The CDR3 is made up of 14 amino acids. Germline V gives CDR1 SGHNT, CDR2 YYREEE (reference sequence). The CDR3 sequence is CASRADRANTEAFF. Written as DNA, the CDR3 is TGTGCCAGCAGAGCCGACAGGGCGAACACTGAAGCTTTCTTT.

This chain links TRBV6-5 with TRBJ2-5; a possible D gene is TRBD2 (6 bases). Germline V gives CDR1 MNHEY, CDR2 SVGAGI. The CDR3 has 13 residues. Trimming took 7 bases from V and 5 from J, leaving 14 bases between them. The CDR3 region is CASIGGISETQYF. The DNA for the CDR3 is TGTGCCAGCATAGGCGGGATATCGGAGACCCAGTACTTC.

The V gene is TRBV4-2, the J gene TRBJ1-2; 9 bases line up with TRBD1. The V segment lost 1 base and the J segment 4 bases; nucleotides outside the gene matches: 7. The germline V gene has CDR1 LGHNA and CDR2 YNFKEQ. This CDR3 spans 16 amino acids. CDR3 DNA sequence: TGTGCCAGCAGCCAAGGTACGGGACAGGGTTTCTATGGCTACACCTTC. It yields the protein CASSQGTGQGFYGYTF.